This record concerns one TCR beta chain sequence. Antigen: not known. This sample is part of a study of vaccination effects on CD4 cells after COVID-19. The overall study: Samples from a couple of convalescent patients were given 16 days and one week before vaccination.

The assay was immunoSEQ multiplex PCR, and TCRdb's table has in-frame clones only and misses some. This repertoire shows 22,000 or so clones, around 75% found once; its top ten account for 30% to 45%. The CDR3 loop spans 13 amino acids. Germline values: CDR1 SGHNT, CDR2 YYREEE (reference sequence). V was pared by 1 base and J by 2 bases, with 7 bases between. Using viral peptide pools, the ViraFEST assay grew out antigen-specific CD4+ T cells prior to sequencing. Culture lasted under 13 days before CD4+ T cell isolation. SARS-CoV-2 infection was confirmed by PCR in the person between March and December 2020. Study-wide results and limits: Both infection-induced and vaccine-induced clones contracted markedly at late post-vaccination timepoints.

The V gene is TRBV5-4, the J gene TRBJ2-7, with D tentatively TRBD2 (6 bases). Sequencing was performed on CD4+ T cells from PBMCs cultured with a peptide pool, taken before COVID-19 vaccination. The TCR was taken from a human donor who had a prior SARS-CoV-2 infection. CDR3 region: CASSLRGTYEQYF. CDR3 nucleotides: TGTGCCAGCAGCTTGCGGGGGACCTACGAGCAGTACTTC.